These 8 T cell receptor beta chains share one sample of origin, sequenced in a study of technical replicates of blood from several donors. Only in-frame clones appear in the TCRdb table, and some are missing; sequencing was by immunoSEQ multiplex PCR. The table records about 69,000 clones, over 80% of them present only once. Sequencing used PBMCs. The receptor set was obtained from a human donor in good health. Some clones in this sample may be carry-over from other donors' samples.

This clone occurred once. This chain links TRBV6-1 with TRBJ1-2; 8 nucleotides align to TRBD1. The CDR3 runs 15 residues. Trimming removed 6 bases from V and 7 bases from J; junction bases left unmatched: 13. Germline values: CDR1 MNHNS, CDR2 SASEGT. The CDR3 nucleotides are TGTGCCAGCAGCCTTAAGGTCGACAGGGGCGGTGGCTACACCTTC. It specifies CASSLKVDRGGGYTF.

The V and J genes are TRBV12-5 and TRBJ2-7, with 10 bases matching TRBD1. The germline gives CDR1 LGHNT, CDR2 FRNRAP. Losses at the gene ends were 5 bases for V and 5 bases for J; bases not matched to a gene: 6. The length of the CDR3 is 14 residues. CDR3 amino acids: CASGLWTGGDEQYF. The CDR3 DNA follows: TGTGCTAGTGGTCTATGGACAGGGGGGGACGAGCAGTACTTC.

V and J are TRBV7-2 and TRBJ2-7, with D possibly TRBD2 on 5 matching bases. Trimming removed 1 base from V and 4 bases from J, with 11 bases in between. The CDR3 spans 14 residues. In germline, CDR1 is SGHTA, CDR2 FQGNSA. The CDR3 DNA reads as TGTGCCAGCAGCTTAGGTGGGAGTCAGTACGAGCAGTACTTC. Translating it yields CASSLGGSQYEQYF.

In its sample, this clone was seen once. CDR3 sequence (DNA): TGTGCCAGCTCACCGAGGGACAGGGACAAGGGCACTGAAGCTTTCTTT. It codes for CASSPRDRDKGTEAFF. V is TRBV18 and J is TRBJ1-1, with 9 bases matching TRBD1. The CDR3 spans 16 residues. With 3 bases clipped from V and 4 bases from J, the junction kept 9 bases outside the gene matches. Germline CDR1 reads KGHSH; CDR2 reads LQKENI. Complete variable domain (other parts from reference TRBV18 and TRBJ1-1): NAGVMQNPRHLVRRRGQEARLRCSPMKGHSHVYWYRQLPEEGLKFMVYLQKENIIDESGMPKERFSAEFPKEGPSILRIQQVVRGDSAAYFCASSPRDRDKGTEAFFGQGTRLTVV.

This clone was observed a single time. This chain uses TRBV6-4 with TRBJ2-1; no clear D. CDR1 and CDR2 (germline): MRHNA, SNTAGT. This CDR3 contains 16 residues. Trimming removed 0 bases from V and 0 bases from J, with 9 bases in between. CDR3 nucleotides: TGTGCCAGCAGTGACTCCATATCTAGCTCCTACAATGAGCAGTTCTTC. Encoded protein: CASSDSISSSYNEQFF.

This chain links TRBV7-2 with TRBJ1-1, with D uncertain. The V gene lost 1 base and the J gene lost 4 bases, with 10 bases spanning the gap. The germline gives CDR1 SGHTA, CDR2 FQGNSA. CDR3 length: 14 amino acids. In DNA, the CDR3 is TGTGCCAGCAGCTTAGAGACTCTGGCCACTGAAGCTTTCTTT. Its translation is CASSLETLATEAFF. The whole variable domain, remainder taken from reference TRBV7-2 and TRBJ1-1, is GAGVSQSPSNKVTEKGKDVELRCDPISGHTALYWYRQSLGQGLEFLIYFQGNSAPDKSGLPSDRFSAERTGGSVSTLTIQRTQQEDSAVYLCASSLETLATEAFFGQGTRLTVV.

This chain links TRBV5-1 with TRBJ2-7; weak D call: TRBD1 (6 bases). The V gene lost 3 bases and the J gene lost 1 base, with 8 bases spanning the gap. CDR1 SGHRS and CDR2 YFSETQ come from the germline V gene. CDR3 length: 13 amino acids. The CDR3 DNA sequence: TGCGCCAGCAGCTGGGGACAATCCTACGAGCAGTACTTC. Translated, it gives CASSWGQSYEQYF. The full variable domain, its missing parts supplied by reference TRBV5-1 and TRBJ2-7, is KAGVTQTPRYLIKTRGQQVTLSCSPISGHRSVSWYQQTPGQGLQFLFEYFSETQRNKGNFPGRFSGRQFSNSRSEMNVSTLELGDSALYLCASSWGQSYEQYFGPGTRLTVT.

V usage is TRBV7-9 and J usage is TRBJ1-5; no firm D call. The CDR3 covers 14 residues. Germline CDR1 reads SEHNR; CDR2 reads FQNEAQ (reference sequence). Trimming shortened V by 4 bases and J by 4 bases, and 11 bases separated the two germline ends. The CDR3 DNA is TGTGCCAGCAGCTCTTTGTCGGGTAATCAGCCCCAGCATTTT. This encodes CASSSLSGNQPQHF.